The 23 T cell receptor beta chains listed next were all sequenced from one sample in a study of cytomegalovirus exposure and HLA in healthy donors. Vbeta (60) and Jbeta (13) primers were used in the PCR. Profiled with immunoSEQ multiplex PCR; TCRdb holds only in-frame clones, not every one. The sample lists 95,000 to 150,000 clones, 65% to 80% occurring once. Material: PBMCs. The receptor source for this set is a woman aged 60-70 years in good health and CMV-seropositive.

DNA of the CDR3: TGTGCCAGCATACTAACAGGGACAGGGGTGAACACTGAAGCTTTCTTT. As protein: CASILTGTGVNTEAFF. The chain uses TRBV6-7 and TRBJ1-1, with 10 nucleotides matching TRBD1. TRBV6-7 is marked as an open reading frame, function uncertain. The V and J ends lost 7 bases and 0 bases, in that order; junction bases with no gene match: 8. There are 16 residues in the CDR3.

This chain links TRBV19 with TRBJ1-5; 8 bases are shared with TRBD1. V was clipped by 5 bases and J by 3 bases; unmatched bases: 6. The CDR3 has 15 amino acids. Germline loops: CDR1 LNHDA, CDR2 SQIVND (reference sequence). CDR3 DNA: TGTGCCAGTAGTTCACGACAGGGGCCCAATCAGCCCCAGCATTTT. Amino acids: CASSSRQGPNQPQHF.

The gene calls are TRBV11-1 and TRBJ1-2; the D gene is possibly TRBD1 (6 bases). Germline V lookup: CDR1 SGHAT, CDR2 FQDESV (reference sequence). Trimming cost V 2 bases and J 2 bases, with 12 bases left between them. The CDR3 totals 15 residues. CDR3 sequence (DNA): TGTGCCAGCAGCTTACGGCGGGGGGCGAACTATGGCTACACCTTC. As protein: CASSLRRGANYGYTF.

Written as DNA, the CDR3 is TGTGCCAGCAGGCTAGTAGAGGGCAGGGGGCAGGGGCAGGGCGATGGCTACACCTTC. Protein product: CASRLVEGRGQGQGDGYTF. The genes are TRBV11-3 and TRBJ1-2; 8 bases map to TRBD1. Germline assignment: CDR1 SGHNT and CDR2 YENEEA. Trimming at V came to 6 bases and at J to 6 bases, leaving 24 bases not matched to a gene. The CDR3 covers 19 residues.

The chain has TRBV9 and TRBJ2-5; TRBD2 aligns across 10 bases. V dropped 0 bases and J dropped 4; count of bases not matched to a gene: 9. This CDR3 has 17 residues. Germline CDR1 reads SGDLS; CDR2 reads YYNGEE. CDR3 nucleotides: TGTGCCAGCAGCGTAGGGTTCGGAGCGGGGGGGCCAGAGACCCAGTACTTC. Translating it yields CASSVGFGAGGPETQYF.

This rearrangement joins TRBV23-1 to TRBJ2-1, with 9 bases matching TRBD2. TRBV23-1 is known as an ORF, though its function is uncertain. The CDR3 is made up of 21 amino acids. Trimming removed 0 bases from V and 5 bases from J; junction bases left unmatched: 20. The chain's CDR3 is CASSQSAIQTELAGVDNEQFF. DNA of the CDR3: TGCGCCAGCAGTCAATCGGCAATCCAAACGGAATTAGCGGGAGTGGACAATGAGCAGTTCTTC.

The chain combines TRBV9 with TRBJ1-2; D unresolved. Trimming took 1 base from V and 4 from J, leaving 11 bases between them. Germline V gene data show CDR1 as SGDLS and CDR2 as YYNGEE. There are 14 residues in the CDR3. In DNA form, the CDR3 reads TGTGCCAGCAGCGTACCCGGGGTGTTCTATGGCTACACCTTC. Translated: CASSVPGVFYGYTF. The whole variable domain, filled in from reference TRBV9 and TRBJ1-2, reads DSGVTQTPKHLITATGQRVTLRCSPRSGDLSVYWYQQSLDQGLQFLIQYYNGEERAKGNILERFSAQQFPDLHSELNLSSLELGDSALYFCASSVPGVFYGYTFGSGTRLTVV.

The V and J genes are TRBV30 and TRBJ2-1; 8 positions match TRBD2. V shed 3 bases and J 8 bases; nucleotides not matched to a gene: 15. This CDR3 region has 16 residues. CDR1 and CDR2 from the germline V gene are GTSNPN and SVGIG (reference sequence). The CDR3 reads CAWSIAGLVRGDEQFF. CDR3 bases: TGTGCCTGGAGCATTGCGGGACTAGTGAGAGGGGATGAGCAGTTCTTC.

There are a few counts of this clone. The J gene is TRBJ2-2, the V gene TRBV13, with 12 bases fitting TRBD2. J lost 0 bases, V lost 5 bases, and 7 bases had no gene match. The length of the CDR3 is 18 residues. Germline values: CDR1 PRHDT, CDR2 FYEKMQ (reference sequence). The CDR3: CASSPGLAGPANTGELFF. Here the CDR3 DNA reads TGTGCCAGCAGCCCGGGACTAGCGGGCCCCGCGAACACCGGGGAGCTGTTTTTT.

The CDR3 bases are TGTGCCAGCAGTCTCCACGACAGCCGCAATGAGCAGTTCTTC. It encodes CASSLHDSRNEQFF. The chain recombines TRBV7-3 with TRBJ2-1; TRBD1 is a possible D gene (5 bases). This CDR3 spans 14 amino acids. The ends were cut back, 6 bases at V and 6 bases at J, with 15 bases in the middle. Germline values: CDR1 SGHTA, CDR2 FQGTGA.

The chain is built from TRBV30 and TRBJ1-1; the D gene is possibly TRBD1 (6 bases). Germline V gene data show CDR1 as GTSNPN and CDR2 as SVGIG (reference sequence). V lost 1 base to trimming and J lost 3 bases, with 15 bases between them. CDR3 length: 15 amino acids. The CDR3 DNA follows: TGTGCCTGGAGTGCAACAGGGACCGGGTACACTGAAGCTTTCTTT. Translation: CAWSATGTGYTEAFF.

The chain combines TRBV27 with TRBJ2-1; a weak D match, TRBD2 (5 bases). CDR1 and CDR2 from the germline V gene are MNHEY and SMNVEV (reference sequence). This CDR3 is built from 15 residues. V dropped 2 bases and J dropped 5 bases, with 13 bases sitting between them. This CDR3 reads CASSLGPGEDNEQFF. Here the CDR3 DNA reads TGTGCCAGCAGTTTAGGGCCCGGGGAAGACAATGAGCAGTTCTTC.

The chain links TRBV7-3 to TRBJ2-7, with TRBD1 matching 9 bases. V lost 5 bases, J lost 2 bases, and 4 bases stayed unmatched. This CDR3 contains 14 residues. Germline V CDR1 and CDR2: SGHTA, FQGTGA. DNA of the CDR3: TGTGCCAGCAGCCATGGACAGGGGCCCTACGAGCAGTACTTC. Translated: CASSHGQGPYEQYF.

V usage is TRBV11-2 and J usage is TRBJ2-3; 16 nucleotides match TRBD2. CDR1 and CDR2 from the germline V gene are SGHAT and FQNNGV. The junction had 10 bases not matched to a gene; V was cut back by 4 bases and J by 3 bases. The CDR3 is made up of 19 amino acids. The CDR3 is CASSSVGTSGGAGTDTQYF. The DNA for the CDR3 is TGTGCCAGCAGCTCCGTCGGGACTAGCGGGGGGGCCGGGACAGATACGCAGTATTTT.

This chain joins TRBV4-1 and TRBJ2-3; the D is unclear. V lost 3 bases and J 5 bases, leaving 12 bases between the germline ends. CDR3 length equals 14 residues. CDR1 and CDR2 from the germline V gene are MGHRA and YSYEKL. CDR3 protein: CASSHLGLGDTQYF. CDR3 DNA sequence: TGCGCCAGCAGCCACCTCGGGTTGGGAGATACGCAGTATTTT.

The chain couples TRBV19 to TRBJ1-1, with D uncertain. Trimming shortened V by 6 bases and J by 5 bases, and 16 bases separated the two germline ends. The germline V gene has CDR1 LNHDA and CDR2 SQIVND (reference sequence). CDR3 size: 14 residues. The CDR3 nucleotides read TGTGCCAGTAGAAGCTCGGAGTCGCGGACTGAAGCTTTCTTT. Translation: CASRSSESRTEAFF.

The chain carries TRBV7-2 and TRBJ2-5; 11 bases line up with TRBD2. V lost 5 bases to trimming and J lost 5 bases; unmatched junction nucleotides: 7. The CDR3 spans 15 residues. Germline assignment: CDR1 SGHTA and CDR2 FQGNSA. The CDR3 nucleotides are TGTGCCAGCAGCCCGGAGGGACTAGCGGTGGAGACCCAGTACTTC. This translates into CASSPEGLAVETQYF.

The chain uses TRBV7-2 and TRBJ2-7; 8 bases line up with TRBD1. V shed 5 bases, J shed 6 bases, and the junction held 12 bases outside the gene matches. Germline CDR1 and CDR2: SGHTA and FQGNSA. This CDR3 contains 15 residues. The CDR3 DNA sequence: TGTGCCAGCAGCGGGCCGGACAGGGCCCCGGGCGAGCAGTACTTC. Amino acid sequence: CASSGPDRAPGEQYF.

For the CDR3, the DNA is TGTGCCAGCAGGTCACCCACCCGTGGCGCCAGCGGAACCACCGGGGAGCTGTTTTTT. This translates into CASRSPTRGASGTTGELFF. The J gene is TRBJ2-2, the V gene TRBV2, with a possible D match to TRBD2 (5 bases). Trimming removed 6 bases from V and 4 bases from J, with 27 bases in between. Germline values: CDR1 SNHLY, CDR2 FYNNEI. This CDR3 contains 19 residues.

CDR3 protein: CASSLMGSSDEQYF. CDR3 DNA: TGTGCCAGCAGCTTAATGGGCAGTAGCGACGAGCAGTACTTC. The chain joins TRBV7-3 to TRBJ2-7; weak D call: TRBD2 (5 bases). This CDR3 is 14 amino acids long. V was cut by 1 base and J by 5 bases, with 12 bases left in between. From germline, CDR1 is SGHTA and CDR2 FQGTGA.

The rearrangement links TRBV18 to TRBJ1-2; 9 bases match TRBD1. Looked up from germline, CDR1 is KGHSH and CDR2 is LQKENI. The CDR3 extends over 14 amino acids. Trimming at V came to 0 bases and at J to 7 bases, leaving 3 bases not matched to a gene. The CDR3 spells CASSPPGTGTGYTF. The CDR3 nucleotides are TGTGCCAGCTCACCACCAGGGACAGGGACTGGCTACACCTTC.

The V and J genes are TRBV6-1 and TRBJ1-5, with 10 bases aligning to TRBD1. Trimming cost V 7 bases and J 4 bases; bases outside gene matches: 4. This CDR3 is built from 14 residues. Germline CDR1 and CDR2: MNHNS and SASEGT. This CDR3 reads CASKGTGANQPQHF. The CDR3 DNA reads as TGTGCCAGCAAGGGGACAGGGGCTAATCAGCCCCAGCATTTT.

This rearrangement joins TRBV2 to TRBJ2-7; D is unresolved. This CDR3 region has 15 residues. Trimming took off 3 bases at V and 0 bases at J, with 12 bases between the two ends. The germline CDR1 and CDR2 sequences are SNHLY and FYNNEI. The CDR3 DNA reads TGTGCCAGCAGTGACCGCGCCGAAAGCTCCTACGAGCAGTACTTC. It encodes CASSDRAESSYEQYF.